The 10 T cell receptor beta chains presented below share a single source sample, sequenced in a study of CD8+ T cells in alopecia areata (dated by TCRdb to 2016 to 2018). According to the study, the label for this sample's time point signals: roughly 24 weeks on oral tofacitinib. This specimen's treatment or condition label, interpreted: oral pan-JAK inhibitor, 5-10 mg twice daily. The library was prepared using the immunoSEQ multiplex PCR assay. RNA was extracted from all samples and reverse transcribed into cDNA as template for TCR sequencing. In its TCRdb copy, this immuneACCESS table keeps in-frame sequences only and misses some clones. Where compared with another copy, unresolved V genes explain less than half of these, and the others have no known cause. The sample table contains 60,000 to 90,000 clones; only one count was recorded for around 61% of them. 23% of the sample comes from the top ten.

The sequencing here drew on CD8+ T cells sorted from blood, taken at week 24, from a patient treated with tofacitinib. These receptors originate from a human donor with alopecia areata.

There are a few counts of this clone. The chain is built from TRBV6-6 and TRBJ2-4, with 7 nucleotides matching TRBD1. The germline V gene encodes CDR1 MNHNY and CDR2 SVGAGI (reference sequence). The CDR3 spans 15 residues. Trimming removed 0 bases from V and 5 bases from J; junction bases left unmatched: 4. CDR3 in amino acids: CASSYSTGSQNIQYF. CDR3 in DNA: TGTGCCAGCAGTTACTCGACAGGGTCCCAAAACATTCAGTACTTC.

The V call is TRBV6-5, the J call TRBJ1-1; D might be TRBD1 (5 bases). Germline-derived CDR1 and CDR2 are MNHEY and SVGAGI. The CDR3 contains 15 residues. The germline V and J ends were trimmed by 6 bases and 2 bases, with 16 bases remaining between them. The CDR3 here is CASSPDQGTNTEAFF. In DNA form, the CDR3 reads TGTGCCAGCAGCCCCGACCAGGGAACTAACACTGAAGCTTTCTTT.

This clone appeared a few times. V gene TRBV6-6 combines with J gene TRBJ2-2, with 8 bases aligning to TRBD1. This CDR3 is built from 15 residues. The V and J ends lost 5 bases and 7 bases, in that order; junction bases with no gene match: 9. CDR1 and CDR2 from the germline V gene are MNHNY and SVGAGI (reference sequence). The CDR3 reads CASSATGVVSGELFF. CDR3 DNA: TGTGCCAGCAGTGCGACAGGGGTGGTTAGCGGGGAGCTGTTTTTT.

In this sample, this clone turned up once. This chain links TRBV7-9 with TRBJ2-5, with D perhaps TRBD1 (6 bases). Germline CDR1 reads SEHNR; CDR2 reads FQNEAQ (reference sequence). V was clipped by 5 bases and J by 1 base, with 11 bases between them. The CDR3 is 14 residues long. The CDR3 DNA follows: TGTGCCAGCAGCGAGGGGGTGGTCCAAGAGACCCAGTACTTC. As protein: CASSEGVVQETQYF. The complete variable domain, with remaining parts taken from reference TRBV7-9 and TRBJ2-5, reads DTGVSQNPRHKITKRGQNVTFRCDPISEHNRLYWYRQTLGQGPEFLTYFQNEAQLEKSRLLSDRFSAERPKGSFSTLEIQRTEQGDSAMYLCASSEGVVQETQYFGPGTRLLVL.

The chain links TRBV7-9 to TRBJ2-7; a weak D match, TRBD1 (6 bases). This CDR3 is built from 15 residues. Germline values: CDR1 SEHNR, CDR2 FQNEAQ (reference sequence). The V and J ends lost 2 bases and 1 base respectively, with 12 bases between them. CDR3 nucleotides: TGTGCCAGCAGCTTATTACAGGGTACTTCCTACGAGCAGTACTTC. It yields the protein CASSLLQGTSYEQYF.

This rearrangement joins TRBV27 to TRBJ2-3, with a weak D call TRBD1 (6 bases). This CDR3 is built from 17 residues. Germline V CDR1 and CDR2: MNHEY, SMNVEV (reference sequence). Trimming shortened V by 6 bases and J by 3 bases, and 22 bases separated the two germline ends. In nucleotides, the CDR3 is TGTGCCAGCAGGAACGCCCTCCGGGACACGAAAACAGATACGCAGTATTTT. Protein sequence: CASRNALRDTKTDTQYF.

This chain uses TRBV9 with TRBJ2-7; tentatively, D is TRBD1 (6 bases). Per germline, CDR1 SGDLS and CDR2 YYNGEE. Between the trimmed V and J ends, which lost 0 bases and 6 bases, there was a span of 10 bases. The CDR3 spans 13 residues. CDR3 region: CASSVVQGGEQYF. Written as DNA, the CDR3 is TGTGCCAGCAGCGTAGTACAGGGCGGCGAGCAGTACTTC.

The chain employs TRBV7-9 and TRBJ2-5; D gene ambiguous. Germline CDR1 and CDR2: SEHNR and FQNEAQ (reference sequence). This CDR3 contains 14 residues. V dropped 0 bases and J dropped 8 bases, with 13 bases sitting between them. The CDR3 sequence: CASSLANIRSTQYF. CDR3 in DNA: TGTGCCAGCAGCTTAGCGAATATCCGGTCCACCCAGTACTTC.

The chain uses TRBV2 and TRBJ2-1, with 9 bases that match TRBD1. The CDR3 runs 15 residues. Germline lookup yields CDR1 SNHLY and CDR2 FYNNEI. Trimming removed 6 bases from V and 8 bases from J; junction bases left unmatched: 11. CDR3 protein: CASRAGTGSLHEQFF. The CDR3 DNA is TGTGCCAGCAGAGCCGGGACAGGGAGTCTACATGAGCAGTTCTTC.

This clone has only one observation. An end of the junction does not agree with germline; a read error may underlie this. The chain carries TRBV7-9 and TRBJ2-3; 10 bases fit TRBD2. CDR1 is SEHNR, CDR2 FQNEAQ, per germline (reference sequence). The CDR3 covers 19 residues. CDR3 DNA: TGTGTCAGCAGCTCCGTCGGGCTAGCGGGGGACAGGAGCACAGATACGCAGTATTTT. It encodes CVSSSVGLAGDRSTDTQYF.